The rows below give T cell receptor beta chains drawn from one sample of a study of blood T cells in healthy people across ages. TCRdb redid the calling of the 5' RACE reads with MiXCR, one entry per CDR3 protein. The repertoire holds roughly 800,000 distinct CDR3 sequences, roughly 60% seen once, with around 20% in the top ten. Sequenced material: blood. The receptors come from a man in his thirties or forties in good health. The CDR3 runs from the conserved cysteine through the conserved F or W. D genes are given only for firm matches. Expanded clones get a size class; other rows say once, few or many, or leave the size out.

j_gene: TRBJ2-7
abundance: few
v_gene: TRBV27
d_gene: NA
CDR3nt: TGTGCCAGCAGCACGGCCCGGTTTTACGAGCAGTACTTC
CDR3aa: CASSTARFYEQYF

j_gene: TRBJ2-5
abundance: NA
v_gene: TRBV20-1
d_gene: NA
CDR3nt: TGCAGTGCTGCCTTACAGAGGCGAGAGACCCAGTACTTC
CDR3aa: CSAALQRRETQYF

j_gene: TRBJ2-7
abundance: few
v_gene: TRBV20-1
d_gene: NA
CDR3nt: TGCAGTGCTAGGAGGGACTCCAGCTCCTACGAGCAGTACTTC
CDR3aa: CSARRDSSSYEQYF

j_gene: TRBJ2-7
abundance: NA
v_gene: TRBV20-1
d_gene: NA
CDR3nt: TGCAGTGCTAGCCCTCTGGAGGGGCGGGGGCCCTCCTACAAGCAGTACTTC
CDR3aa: CSASPLEGRGPSYKQYF

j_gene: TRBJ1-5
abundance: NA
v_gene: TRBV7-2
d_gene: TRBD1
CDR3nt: TGTGCCAGCAGCTTAGCGGGGGGACAGAATAATCAGCCCCAGCATTTT
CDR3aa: CASSLAGGQNNQPQHF

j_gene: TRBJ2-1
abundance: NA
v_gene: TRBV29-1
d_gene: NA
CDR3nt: TGCAGCCACATGGCAGTGTACAATGAGCAGTTCTTC
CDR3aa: CSHMAVYNEQFF

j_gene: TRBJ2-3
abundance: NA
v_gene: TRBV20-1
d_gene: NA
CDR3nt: TGCAGTGCTAGAGATATAATGGGGGCAGATACGCAGTATTTT
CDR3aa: CSARDIMGADTQYF

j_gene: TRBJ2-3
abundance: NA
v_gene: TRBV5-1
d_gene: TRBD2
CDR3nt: TGCGCCAGCAGCCCCCCACTAGCGGGGGGAGATACGCAGTATTTT
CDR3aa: CASSPPLAGGDTQYF

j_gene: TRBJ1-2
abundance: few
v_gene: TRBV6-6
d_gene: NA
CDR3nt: TGTGCCAGCACCGGGTCAGGTTGGAACTATGGCTACACCTTC
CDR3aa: CASTGSGWNYGYTF

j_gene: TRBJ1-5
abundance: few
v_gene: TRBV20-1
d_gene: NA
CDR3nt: TGCAGTGCTAGCGAAGGGACCAATCAGCCCCAGCATTTT
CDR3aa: CSASEGTNQPQHF

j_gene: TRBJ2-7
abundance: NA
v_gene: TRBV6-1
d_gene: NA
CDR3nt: TGTGCCACCTTTAAAAGGGGCTCCTACGAGCAGTACTTC
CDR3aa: CATFKRGSYEQYF

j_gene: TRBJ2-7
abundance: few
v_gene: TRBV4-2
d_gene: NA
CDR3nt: TGTGCCAGCAGCCCAGACAGGGAGGTGATCTACGAGCAGTACTTC
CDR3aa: CASSPDREVIYEQYF

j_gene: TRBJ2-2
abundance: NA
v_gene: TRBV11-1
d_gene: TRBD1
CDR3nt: TGTGCCAGCAGCTCCCGAGACAGGGGCCTAACCGGGGAGCTGTTTTTT
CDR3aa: CASSSRDRGLTGELFF

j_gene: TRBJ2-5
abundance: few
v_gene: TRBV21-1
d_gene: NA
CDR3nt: TGTGCCAGCAGCAAACAGGGTCAAGAGACCCAGTACTTC
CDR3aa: CASSKQGQETQYF

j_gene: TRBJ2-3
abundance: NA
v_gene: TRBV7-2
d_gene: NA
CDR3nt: TGTGCCAGCAGCTTCAGTCTTCGCACAGATACGCAGTATTTT
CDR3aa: CASSFSLRTDTQYF

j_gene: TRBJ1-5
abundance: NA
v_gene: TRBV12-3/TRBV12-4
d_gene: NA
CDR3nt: TGTGCCAGCAGCCAAGCCGGGGGACGCAATCAGCCCCAGCATTTT
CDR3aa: CASSQAGGRNQPQHF

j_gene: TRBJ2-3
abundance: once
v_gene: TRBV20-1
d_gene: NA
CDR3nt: TGCAGTGCTATCCGGGGACCGATGTGGAACGCAGATACGCAGTATTTT
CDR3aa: CSAIRGPMWNADTQYF

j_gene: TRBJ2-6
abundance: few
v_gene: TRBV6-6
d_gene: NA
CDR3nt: TGTGCCAGTACCGTCGATGCTGGGGCCAACGTCCTGACTTTC
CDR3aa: CASTVDAGANVLTF

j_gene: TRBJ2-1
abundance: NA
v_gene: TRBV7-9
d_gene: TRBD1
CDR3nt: TGTGCCAGCAGCAAGGGACAGGGGGAGGACAATGAGCAGTTCTTC
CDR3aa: CASSKGQGEDNEQFF

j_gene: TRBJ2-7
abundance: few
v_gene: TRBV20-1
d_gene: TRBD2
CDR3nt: TGCAGTGCTAGCTATATAGCGGGAGGGCGCGACGAGCAGTACTTC
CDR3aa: CSASYIAGGRDEQYF

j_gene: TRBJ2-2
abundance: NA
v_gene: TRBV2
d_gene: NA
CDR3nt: TGTGCCAGCAAGGCTGTGGGAAACACCGGGGAGCTGTTTTTT
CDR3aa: CASKAVGNTGELFF

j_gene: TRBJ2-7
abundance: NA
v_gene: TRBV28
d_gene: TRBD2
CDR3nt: TGTGCCAGCAGTTCACCGGGACTAGCGGGATCCTACGAGCAGTACTTC
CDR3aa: CASSSPGLAGSYEQYF

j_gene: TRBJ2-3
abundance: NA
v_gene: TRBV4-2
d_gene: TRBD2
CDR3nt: TGTGCCAGCAGCCTGGTACGTAGCGGGACTGACTCGGATACGCAGTATTTT
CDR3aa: CASSLVRSGTDSDTQYF